Listed here are 13 T cell receptor beta chains from one sample, sequenced in a study of PD-1 blockade in mismatch repair-deficient tumors. The table came from immunoSEQ multiplex PCR; TCRdb's copy has only in-frame clones and leaves some out. There are some 120,000 clones in the sample; 65% to 80% occur only once, and 4% to 5% lies in the top ten. The specimen comprised peripheral blood, sampled roughly 60 weeks after starting pembrolizumab. Source of these receptors: an adult with mismatch repair-deficient cancer.

The chain recombines TRBV14 with TRBJ2-7; 7 nucleotides match TRBD1. The CDR3 contains 14 residues. Germline values: CDR1 SGHDN, CDR2 FVKESK. V lost 1 base, J lost 5 bases, and 5 bases stayed unmatched. DNA of the CDR3: TGTGCCAGCAGCCAAGGACAGGGTCCCAACGAGCAGTACTTC. It codes for CASSQGQGPNEQYF.

The chain combines TRBV4-2 with TRBJ2-4; D may be TRBD2 (6 bases). The CDR3 sequence is 18 residues long. V lost 4 bases, J lost 0 bases, and 19 bases lay in between. The germline V gene encodes CDR1 LGHNA and CDR2 YNFKEQ. The CDR3 bases are TGTGCCAGCAGCCCTACACTAGCCGAAGCTCTAGCCAAAAACATTCAGTACTTC. It is translated as CASSPTLAEALAKNIQYF.

V and J are TRBV19 and TRBJ2-2; possibly TRBD2 for D (6 bases). This CDR3 comprises 14 residues. The V gene lost 5 bases and the J gene lost 3 bases, with 10 bases spanning the gap. Looked up from germline, CDR1 is LNHDA and CDR2 is SQIVND (reference sequence). The CDR3 loop reads CASSLGLYTGELFF. CDR3 DNA sequence: TGTGCCAGTAGTCTAGGACTATACACCGGGGAGCTGTTTTTT. The full variable domain, in which reference TRBV19 and TRBJ2-2 provide the parts outside the CDR3, is DGGITQSPKYLFRKEGQNVTLSCEQNLNHDAMYWYRQDPGQGLRLIYYSQIVNDFQKGDIAEGYSVSREKKESFPLTVTSAQKNPTAFYLCASSLGLYTGELFFGEGSRLTVL.

The chain employs TRBV9 and TRBJ2-1; 8 bases agree with TRBD2. The CDR3 spans 17 residues. Germline lookup yields CDR1 SGDLS and CDR2 YYNGEE. After removal of 7 bases from V and 8 bases from J, the junction contained 20 bases not matched to a gene. Here the CDR3 DNA reads TGTGCCAGCGGGGACGGAATAAAAGCGGGAGCTCTAGATGAGCAGTTCTTC. Translated: CASGDGIKAGALDEQFF.

The chain employs TRBV7-3 and TRBJ2-3; 7 nucleotides match TRBD1. V shed 1 base and J 0 bases; nucleotides not matched to a gene: 4. The CDR3 is 16 residues long. Germline assignment: CDR1 SGHTA and CDR2 FQGTGA. DNA for the CDR3: TGTGCCAGCAGCTTAATCGGCAGGGGGAGCACAGATACGCAGTATTTT. Translating gives CASSLIGRGSTDTQYF.

This clone came up a few times. The chain uses TRBV30 and TRBJ2-1; no reliable D call. The germline V gene has CDR1 GTSNPN and CDR2 SVGIG (reference sequence). The V and J ends lost 5 bases and 0 bases respectively, with 8 bases between them. This CDR3 is 13 amino acids long. Here the CDR3 DNA reads TGTGCCTGGGCATCAAGCTCCTACAATGAGCAGTTCTTC. Amino acid sequence: CAWASSSYNEQFF.

The chain combines TRBV4-1 with TRBJ1-2; TRBD1 aligns across 8 bases. Germline V lookup: CDR1 MGHRA, CDR2 YSYEKL. Losses at the gene ends were 2 bases for V and 7 bases for J; bases not matched to a gene: 0. The CDR3 is made up of 12 amino acids. CDR3 in amino acids: CASSQTGGGYTF. DNA of the CDR3: TGCGCCAGCAGCCAAACAGGGGGTGGCTACACCTTC.

This clone has a single count. V and J are TRBV12-5 and TRBJ1-4, with TRBD1 matching 10 bases. The germline gives CDR1 LGHNT, CDR2 FRNRAP. The CDR3 runs 14 residues. The J segment lost 5 bases and the V segment lost 4 bases, leaving 1 base of the junction unmatched. The CDR3 DNA follows: TGTGCTAGTGGTTCGGGACAGGGGAATGAAAAACTGTTTTTT. Translated: CASGSGQGNEKLFF.

As regards this clone: Other DNA sequences in this specimen translate into the identical CDR3. The J gene is TRBJ1-1, the V gene TRBV27; D call uncertain. Germline V gene data show CDR1 as MNHEY and CDR2 as SMNVEV (reference sequence). CDR3 length equals 13 residues. The germline V and J ends were trimmed by 5 bases and 1 base, with 8 bases remaining between them. CDR3 protein: CASSLGGNTEAFF. The CDR3 nucleotides are TGTGCCAGCAGTCTGGGAGGGAACACTGAAGCTTTCTTT.

Of note for this clone: The same CDR3 also results from other DNA sequences found in this sample. The rearrangement uses TRBV18 and TRBJ1-2; D gene unclear. Trimming removed 3 bases from V and 7 bases from J, with 9 bases in between. CDR1 KGHSH and CDR2 LQKENI come from the germline V gene. The CDR3 spans 12 residues. The CDR3 region has the DNA TGTGCCAGCTCACCCCTAGGTGGTGGCTACACCTTC. Amino acid sequence: CASSPLGGGYTF.

The chain is built from TRBV29-1 and TRBJ1-4; 10 bases map to TRBD1. This CDR3 has 16 amino acids. In germline, CDR1 is SQVTM, CDR2 ANQGSEA. V trimming: 6 bases; J trimming: 2 bases; junction bases outside the gene matches: 9. CDR3 bases: TGCAGCGTCGGGGACAGGGGTCTGGGGACTAATGAAAAACTGTTTTTT. Protein: CSVGDRGLGTNEKLFF.

CDR3 loop: CASSRPRLAGFETQYF. In nucleotides, the CDR3 is TGCGCCAGCAGCCGGCCTCGACTAGCGGGTTTTGAGACCCAGTACTTC. V gene TRBV4-1 combines with J gene TRBJ2-5; 10 nucleotides align to TRBD2. The V gene's germline CDR1 is MGHRA and CDR2 YSYEKL. V lost 4 bases to trimming and J lost 5 bases; unmatched junction nucleotides: 10. The CDR3 loop spans 16 amino acids.

This clone turned up a few times. V and J are TRBV7-9 and TRBJ2-7, with TRBD1 as a possible D gene (5 bases). Trimming pared 5 bases from V and 2 bases from J, leaving 16 bases between. This CDR3 has 15 amino acids. From germline, CDR1 is SEHNR and CDR2 FQNEAQ (reference sequence). CDR3: CASSAPLTATYEQYF. The CDR3 DNA is TGTGCCAGCAGCGCCCCCCTGACAGCGACCTACGAGCAGTACTTC.